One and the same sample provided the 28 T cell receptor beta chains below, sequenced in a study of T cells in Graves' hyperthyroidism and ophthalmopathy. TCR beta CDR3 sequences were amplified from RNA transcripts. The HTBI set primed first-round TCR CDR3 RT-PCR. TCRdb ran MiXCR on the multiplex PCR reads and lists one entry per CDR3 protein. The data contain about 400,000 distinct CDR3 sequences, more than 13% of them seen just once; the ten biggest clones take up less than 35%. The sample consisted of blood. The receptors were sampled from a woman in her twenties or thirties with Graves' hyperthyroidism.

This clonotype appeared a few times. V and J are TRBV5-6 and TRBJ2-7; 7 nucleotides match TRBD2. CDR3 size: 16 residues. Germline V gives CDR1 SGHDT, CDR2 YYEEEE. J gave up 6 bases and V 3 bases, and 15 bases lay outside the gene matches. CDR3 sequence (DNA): TGTGCCAGCAGCTCGTTGAAAAGCGGGACTCTATCCGAGCAGTACTTC. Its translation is CASSSLKSGTLSEQYF.

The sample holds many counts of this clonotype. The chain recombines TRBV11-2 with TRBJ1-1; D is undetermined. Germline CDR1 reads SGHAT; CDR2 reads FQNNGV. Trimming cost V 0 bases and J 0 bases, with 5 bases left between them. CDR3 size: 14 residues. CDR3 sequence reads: CASSLEMLNTEAFF. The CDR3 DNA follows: TGTGCCAGCAGCTTAGAGATGCTGAACACTGAAGCTTTCTTT.

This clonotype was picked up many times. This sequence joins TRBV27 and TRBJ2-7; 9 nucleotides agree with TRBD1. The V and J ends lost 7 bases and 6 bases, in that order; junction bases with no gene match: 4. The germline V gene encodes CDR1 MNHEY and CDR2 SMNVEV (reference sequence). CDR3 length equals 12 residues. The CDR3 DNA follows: TGTGCCAGCATCGGGACAGGGTTCGAGCAGTACTTC. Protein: CASIGTGFEQYF.

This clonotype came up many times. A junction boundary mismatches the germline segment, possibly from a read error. The CDR3 here is CASSLQTDTQYF. The CDR3 DNA reads TGTGCCAGCAGTCTTCAAACAGATACGCAGTATTTT. This chain uses TRBV5-1 with TRBJ2-3, with no clear D. The CDR3 consists of 12 residues. CDR1 and CDR2 (germline): SGHRS, YFSETQ.

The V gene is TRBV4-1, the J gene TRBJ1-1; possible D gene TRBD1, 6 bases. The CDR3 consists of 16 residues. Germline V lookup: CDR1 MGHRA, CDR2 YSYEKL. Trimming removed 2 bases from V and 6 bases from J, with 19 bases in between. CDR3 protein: CASSQIPQLGTPEAFF. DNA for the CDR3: TGCGCCAGCAGCCAAATCCCGCAACTTGGGACACCTGAAGCTTTCTTT.

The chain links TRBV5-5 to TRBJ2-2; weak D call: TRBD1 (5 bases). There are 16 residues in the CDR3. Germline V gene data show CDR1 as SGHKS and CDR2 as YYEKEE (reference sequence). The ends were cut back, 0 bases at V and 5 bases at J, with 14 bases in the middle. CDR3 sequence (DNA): TGTGCCAGCAGCTTGGTACAGGAACCAAGAACCGGGGAGCTGTTTTTT. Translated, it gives CASSLVQEPRTGELFF.

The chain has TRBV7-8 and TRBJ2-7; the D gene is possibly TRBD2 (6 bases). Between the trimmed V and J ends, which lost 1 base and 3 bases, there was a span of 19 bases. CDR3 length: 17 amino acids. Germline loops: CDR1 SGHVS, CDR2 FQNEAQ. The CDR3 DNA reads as TGTGCCAGCAGCTTAGGTTGGTATAGCGGATTTGGCTACGAGCAGTACTTC. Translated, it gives CASSLGWYSGFGYEQYF.

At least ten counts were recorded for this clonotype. This CDR3 reads CASRPRDRHSYEQYF. DNA for the CDR3: TGTGCCAGCAGGCCCCGGGACAGACACTCCTACGAGCAGTACTTC. The chain is built from TRBV27 and TRBJ2-7; the match to TRBD1 covers 7 bases. There are 15 residues in the CDR3. In germline, CDR1 is MNHEY, CDR2 SMNVEV (reference sequence). Trimming removed 6 bases from V and 0 bases from J; junction bases left unmatched: 8.

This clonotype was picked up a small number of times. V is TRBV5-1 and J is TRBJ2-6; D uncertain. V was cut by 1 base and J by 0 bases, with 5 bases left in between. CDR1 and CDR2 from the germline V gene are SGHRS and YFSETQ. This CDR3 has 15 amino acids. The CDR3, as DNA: TGCGCCAGCAGCTTGCGAAACTCTGGGGCCAACGTCCTGACTTTC. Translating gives CASSLRNSGANVLTF. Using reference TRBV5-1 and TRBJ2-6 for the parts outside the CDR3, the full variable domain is KAGVTQTPRYLIKTRGQQVTLSCSPISGHRSVSWYQQTPGQGLQFLFEYFSETQRNKGNFPGRFSGRQFSNSRSEMNVSTLELGDSALYLCASSLRNSGANVLTFGAGSRLTVL.

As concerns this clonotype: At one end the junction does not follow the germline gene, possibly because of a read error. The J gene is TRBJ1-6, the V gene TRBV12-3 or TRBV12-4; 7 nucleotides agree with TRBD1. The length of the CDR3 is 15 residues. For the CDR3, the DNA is TGTGCCAGCAGTCGTGACAGGGTTTTCCGAGCACCTCTCCACTTT. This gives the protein CASSRDRVFRAPLHF.

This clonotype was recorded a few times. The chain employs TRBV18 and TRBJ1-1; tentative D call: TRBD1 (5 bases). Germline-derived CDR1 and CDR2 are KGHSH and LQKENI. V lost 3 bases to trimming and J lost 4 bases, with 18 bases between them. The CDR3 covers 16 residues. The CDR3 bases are TGTGCCAGCTCACCGTCACTCCTCACAAGGGGCACTGAAGCTTTCTTT. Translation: CASSPSLLTRGTEAFF.

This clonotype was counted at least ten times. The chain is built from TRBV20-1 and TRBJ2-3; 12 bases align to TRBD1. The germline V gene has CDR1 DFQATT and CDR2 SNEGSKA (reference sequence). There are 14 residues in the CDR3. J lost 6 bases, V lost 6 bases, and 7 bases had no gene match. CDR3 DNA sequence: TGCAGTGCCACCGGGACAGGGGGCGAGGATACGCAGTATTTT. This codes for CSATGTGGEDTQYF.

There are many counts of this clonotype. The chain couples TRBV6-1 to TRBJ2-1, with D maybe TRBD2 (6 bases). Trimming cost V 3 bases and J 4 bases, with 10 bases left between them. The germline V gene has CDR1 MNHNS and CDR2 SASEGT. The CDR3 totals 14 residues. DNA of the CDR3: TGTGCCAGCAGTGAGGCGGGAAAGTACAATGAGCAGTTCTTC. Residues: CASSEAGKYNEQFF.

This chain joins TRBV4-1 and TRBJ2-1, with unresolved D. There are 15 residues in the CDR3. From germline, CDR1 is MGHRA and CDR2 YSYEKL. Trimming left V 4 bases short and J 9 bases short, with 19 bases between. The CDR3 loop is CASSRPELYVSEQFF. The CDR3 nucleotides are TGCGCCAGCAGCCGCCCGGAGCTGTACGTTAGTGAGCAGTTCTTC.

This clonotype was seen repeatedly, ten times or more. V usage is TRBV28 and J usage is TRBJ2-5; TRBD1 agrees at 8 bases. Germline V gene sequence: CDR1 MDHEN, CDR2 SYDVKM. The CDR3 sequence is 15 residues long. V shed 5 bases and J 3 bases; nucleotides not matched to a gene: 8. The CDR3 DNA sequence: TGTGCCAGCAGTCGGACAGGGCCTGGGAAAGAGACCCAGTACTTC. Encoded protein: CASSRTGPGKETQYF.

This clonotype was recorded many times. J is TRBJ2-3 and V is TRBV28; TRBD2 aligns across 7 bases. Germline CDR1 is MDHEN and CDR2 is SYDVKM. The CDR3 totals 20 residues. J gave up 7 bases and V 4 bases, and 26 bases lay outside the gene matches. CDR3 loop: CASSSSVFLAGVANSNTQYF. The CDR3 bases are TGTGCCAGCAGTTCCTCCGTTTTCTTAGCGGGTGTTGCCAATTCCAATACGCAGTATTTT.

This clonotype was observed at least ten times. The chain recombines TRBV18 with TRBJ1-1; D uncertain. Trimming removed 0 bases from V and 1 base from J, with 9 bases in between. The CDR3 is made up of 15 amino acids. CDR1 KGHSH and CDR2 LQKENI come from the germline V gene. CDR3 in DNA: TGTGCCAGCTCACCACCGAGCCATACGAACACTGAAGCTTTCTTT. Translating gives CASSPPSHTNTEAFF.

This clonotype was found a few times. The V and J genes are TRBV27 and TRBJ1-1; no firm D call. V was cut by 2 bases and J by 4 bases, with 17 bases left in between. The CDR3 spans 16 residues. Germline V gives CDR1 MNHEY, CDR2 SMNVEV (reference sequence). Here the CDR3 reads CASSLIASGRSTEAFF. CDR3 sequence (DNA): TGTGCCAGCAGTTTAATTGCCTCCGGGAGATCCACTGAAGCTTTCTTT.

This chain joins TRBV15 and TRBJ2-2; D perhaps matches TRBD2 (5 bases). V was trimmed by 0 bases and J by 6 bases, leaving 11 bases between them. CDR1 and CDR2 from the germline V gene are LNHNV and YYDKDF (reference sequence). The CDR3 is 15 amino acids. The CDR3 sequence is CATSREVATAGELFF. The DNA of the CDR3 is TGTGCCACCAGCAGAGAGGTAGCGACTGCCGGGGAGCTGTTTTTT.

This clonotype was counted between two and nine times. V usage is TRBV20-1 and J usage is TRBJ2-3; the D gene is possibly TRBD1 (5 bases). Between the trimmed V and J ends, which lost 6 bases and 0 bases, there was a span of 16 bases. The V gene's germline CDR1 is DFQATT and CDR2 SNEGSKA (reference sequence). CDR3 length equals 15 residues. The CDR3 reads CSATGTTSSTDTQYF. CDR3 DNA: TGCAGTGCAACAGGCACGACCTCTAGCACAGATACGCAGTATTTT.

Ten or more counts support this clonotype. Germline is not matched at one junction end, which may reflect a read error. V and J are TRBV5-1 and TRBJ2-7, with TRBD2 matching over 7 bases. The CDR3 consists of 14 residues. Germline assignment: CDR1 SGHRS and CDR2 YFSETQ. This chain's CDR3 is CASSLGLSSYEQYF. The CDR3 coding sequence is TGTGCCAGCAGTTTGGGACTAAGCTCCTACGAGCAGTACTTC. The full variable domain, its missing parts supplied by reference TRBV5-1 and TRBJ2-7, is KAGVTQTPRYLIKTRGQQVTLSCSPISGHRSVSWYQQTPGQGLQFLFEYFSETQRNKGNFPGRFSGRQFSNSRSEMNVSTLELGDSALYLCASSLGLSSYEQYFGPGTRLTVT.

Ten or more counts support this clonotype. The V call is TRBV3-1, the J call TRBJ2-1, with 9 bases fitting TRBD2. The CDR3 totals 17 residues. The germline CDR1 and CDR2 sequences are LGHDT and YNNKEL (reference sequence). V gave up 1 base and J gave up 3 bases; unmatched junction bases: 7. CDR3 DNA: TGTGCCAGCAGCCAAGGGACATTAGCGGGGGTCTACAATGAGCAGTTCTTC. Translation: CASSQGTLAGVYNEQFF.

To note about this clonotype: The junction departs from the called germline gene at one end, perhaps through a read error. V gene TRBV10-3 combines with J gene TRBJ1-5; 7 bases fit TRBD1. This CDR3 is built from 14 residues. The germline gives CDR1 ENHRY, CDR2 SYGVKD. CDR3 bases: TGTGCCATCGGTGACAGGGATAGCAATCAGCCCCAGCATTTT. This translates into CAIGDRDSNQPQHF.

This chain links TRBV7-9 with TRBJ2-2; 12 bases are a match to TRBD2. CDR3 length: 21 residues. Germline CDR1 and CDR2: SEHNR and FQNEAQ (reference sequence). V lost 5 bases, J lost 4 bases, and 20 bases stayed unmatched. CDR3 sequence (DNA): TGTGCCAGCAGCCGGGCCTTCCCGCTACCAGCTAGCGGGAGGGGCACCGGGGAGCTGTTTTTT. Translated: CASSRAFPLPASGRGTGELFF.

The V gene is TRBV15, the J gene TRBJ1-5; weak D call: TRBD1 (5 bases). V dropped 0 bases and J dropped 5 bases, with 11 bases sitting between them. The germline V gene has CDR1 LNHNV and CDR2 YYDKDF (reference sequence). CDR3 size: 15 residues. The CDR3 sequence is CATSRDGAAYQPQHF. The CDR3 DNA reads TGTGCCACCAGCAGAGATGGGGCAGCCTATCAGCCCCAGCATTTT.

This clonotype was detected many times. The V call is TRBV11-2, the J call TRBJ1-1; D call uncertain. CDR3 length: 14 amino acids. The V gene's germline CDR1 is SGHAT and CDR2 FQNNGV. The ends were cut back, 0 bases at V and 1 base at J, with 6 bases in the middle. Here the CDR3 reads CASSLERRNTEAFF. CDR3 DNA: TGTGCCAGCAGCTTAGAAAGGAGGAACACTGAAGCTTTCTTT.

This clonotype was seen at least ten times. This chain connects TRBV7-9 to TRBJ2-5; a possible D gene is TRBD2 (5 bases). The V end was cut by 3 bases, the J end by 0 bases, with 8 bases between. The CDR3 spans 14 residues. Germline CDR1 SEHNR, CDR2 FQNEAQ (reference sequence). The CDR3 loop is CASSLRRDQETQYF. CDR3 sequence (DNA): TGTGCCAGCAGCTTGAGGCGGGACCAAGAGACCCAGTACTTC. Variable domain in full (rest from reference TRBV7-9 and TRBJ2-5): DTGVSQNPRHKITKRGQNVTFRCDPISEHNRLYWYRQTLGQGPEFLTYFQNEAQLEKSRLLSDRFSAERPKGSFSTLEIQRTEQGDSAMYLCASSLRRDQETQYFGPGTRLLVL.

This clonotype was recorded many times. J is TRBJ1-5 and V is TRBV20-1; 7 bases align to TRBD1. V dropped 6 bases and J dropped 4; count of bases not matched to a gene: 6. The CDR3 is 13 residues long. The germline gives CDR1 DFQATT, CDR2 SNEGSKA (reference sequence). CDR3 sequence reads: CSATDRQNQPQHF. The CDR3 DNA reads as TGCAGTGCAACGGACAGGCAGAATCAGCCCCAGCATTTT.